This T cell receptor (beta chain) was recovered during a study of cytomegalovirus exposure and HLA in healthy donors (dated by TCRdb to 2016 to 2017). Study-level background: According to a later analysis, the approximately 120 validation repertoires were produced on the same platform as the 700 or so repertoires of the first cohort. The study aimed to test whether signatures of past pathogen exposure could be identified by cataloging public T cell receptors. In addition to the first cohort of 500 to 850 subjects, a separate validation cohort of 130 or so different subjects was used. To predict cytomegalovirus infection status, the study combined high-throughput TCR immunosequencing, statistical association of individual TCRs with disease status, and machine learning. Overall study results and their limits: All 120 or so repertoires were used to score co-occurrence in the validation cohort in a later analysis, because that analysis had no HLA typing for the cohort. In both the original and validation cohorts, the classifier was reported to diagnose cytomegalovirus status with high specificity and sensitivity. The authors suggested that the approach could potentially be extended to other disease states and immunological phenotypes. In vitro tests confirmed that a few of the cytomegalovirus-associated TCR beta chains recognize cytomegalovirus antigens. Across donors, most TCR sequences were observed very rarely, whereas some public TCRs were present in many individuals. Of the cluster scores, approximately 94% were above 0 in a later analysis, which found that TCRs clustered in the first cohort also tended to co-occur in the approximately 110 validation repertoires. In the study, around 150 TCR beta chains were listed as associated with cytomegalovirus.

From its cysteine to its phenylalanine, the CDR3 spans 15 amino acids. The entry retains the CDR3 DNA only, 45 bases that are in frame from base 1. CDR1 and CDR2 (SNHLY, FYNNEI) derive from the germline V gene. Relative to germline, V is missing 4 bases and J is missing 2 bases, with 5 bases of the junction outside any gene match. This clone came up once. Its cognate antigen has yet to be identified. Base qualities were left out, and no much larger clone turns up one base away. The donors belonged to the validation cohort of 90 to 150 subjects, which was separate from the 666-subject first cohort. The library came from the immunoSEQ multiplex PCR assay. In the source study's methods: A statistical classification framework was developed to diagnose cytomegalovirus status using the catalog of TCR beta chain sequences. The immuneACCESS repertoire file appears here via TCRdb, limited to in-frame rearrangements. These files lack a portion of the clones; in checked studies, under half of the deficit traces to unresolved V genes, and the cause of the others is not known. V and J calls and clone size are copied from that table; D and trimming were computed from the DNA. This sample is represented by about 150,000 clones; 91% of them were singletons. Together, the top ten hold about 0.7% of the sample.

Input material: PBMCs. The clonotype comes from a man aged 18-30 years in good health and CMV-seronegative. This chain is built from TRBV2 and TRBJ2-3; 8 central bases correspond to TRBD2. The CDR3: CASSALSGITDTQYF. The DNA sequence is as follows: TGTGCCAGCAGTGCCCTTAGCGGGATCACAGATACGCAGTATTTT.